Shown below are 31 T cell receptor beta chains from a single sample sequenced in a study of blood T cell repertoires in COVID-19 (dated by TCRdb to about 2020). Receptor libraries were prepared by the immunoSEQ multiplex PCR assay. The source is immuneACCESS, and TCRdb retained only in-frame sequences with V and J called. Part of the clones is not carried over; for the studies checked, unresolved V genes explain less than half of this, and the remainder is unexplained. The sample contains fewer than 150,000 clones, more than 75% of them found a single time. About 4% of the sample belongs to the ten largest clones. Sequenced material: peripheral blood. The receptors shown here come from a woman at least 80 years old with acute or convalescent COVID-19.

The chain combines TRBV3-1 (or the pseudogene TRBV3-2) with TRBJ1-1; tentative D call: TRBD1 (6 bases). Germline lookup yields CDR1 LGHDT and CDR2 YNNKEL (reference sequence). V was shortened by 1 base and J by 9 bases, with 18 bases between the two germline ends. CDR3 length equals 15 residues. The CDR3 bases are TGTGCCAGCAGCCAAGTAAGCGGGGGCGCGTTCCAAGCTTTCTTT. It specifies CASSQVSGGAFQAFF.

The chain uses TRBV10-3 and TRBJ2-3; 7 bases are shared with TRBD1. CDR3 size: 15 residues. The V segment lost 6 bases and the J segment 3 bases; nucleotides outside the gene matches: 9. CDR1 and CDR2 from the germline V gene are ENHRY and SYGVKD. DNA for the CDR3: TGTGCCATCAGAGGACAGGCGAGCTTGACAGATACGCAGTATTTT. Translation: CAIRGQASLTDTQYF.

The chain has TRBV29-1 and TRBJ2-2; D may be TRBD2 (6 bases). The CDR3 extends over 14 amino acids. Germline V gene lookup returns CDR1 SQVTM and CDR2 ANQGSEA. V was pared by 4 bases and J by 4 bases, with 13 bases between. In DNA, the CDR3 is TGCAGCGTTGTCACGGGAGTCGTCACCGGGGAGCTGTTTTTT. It specifies CSVVTGVVTGELFF.

The chain couples TRBV5-4 to TRBJ1-1; possible D gene TRBD1, 6 bases. Per the germline V gene, CDR1 is SGHNT and CDR2 is YYREEE (reference sequence). V lost 0 bases and J 9 bases, leaving 9 bases between the germline ends. The CDR3 covers 12 residues. The CDR3 nucleotides are TGTGCCAGCAGCTTGGTGCAGGGGAAAGCTTTCTTT. This translates into CASSLVQGKAFF.

The chain links TRBV5-1 to TRBJ1-2, with D perhaps TRBD1 (6 bases). Germline V gene sequence: CDR1 SGHRS, CDR2 YFSETQ. Trimming left V 0 bases short and J 0 bases short, with 12 bases between. The CDR3 contains 16 residues. The CDR3 DNA follows: TGCGCCAGCAGCTTGGCCAGGGGCCGCTCTAACTATGGCTACACCTTC. Its translation: CASSLARGRSNYGYTF.

The CDR3 DNA reads as TGTGCCAGCAGCTGGGGGCCGGGAAGCACAGATACGCAGTATTTT. Its protein is CASSWGPGSTDTQYF. The V and J genes are TRBV5-6 and TRBJ2-3; D is possibly TRBD1 (6 bases). CDR3 length: 15 amino acids. Germline CDR1 reads SGHDT; CDR2 reads YYEEEE. Trimming removed 3 bases at V and 0 bases at J, with 11 bases between.

This chain links TRBV6-2 or TRBV6-3 with TRBJ2-1; TRBD2 matches at 8 bases. The CDR3 loop spans 19 amino acids. Trimming at V came to 5 bases and at J to 6 bases, leaving 21 bases not matched to a gene. Germline V gene sequence: CDR1 MNHEY, CDR2 SVGEGT. Here the CDR3 DNA reads TGTGCCAGCAGTAACCCCCTTAGCGGGATCATTGGGTTTGGCAATGAGCAGTTCTTC. Protein: CASSNPLSGIIGFGNEQFF.

This chain connects TRBV7-6 to TRBJ1-4; weak D call: TRBD1 (5 bases). Per germline, CDR1 SGHVS and CDR2 FNYEAQ. The V gene lost 5 bases and the J gene lost 6 bases, with 22 bases spanning the gap. This CDR3 region has 17 residues. CDR3 sequence reads: CASSLQRMGGKDEKLFF. The DNA for the CDR3 is TGTGCCAGCAGCCTCCAACGGATGGGGGGGAAGGATGAAAAACTGTTTTTT.

The chain employs TRBV28 and TRBJ1-1, with 10 nucleotides matching TRBD1. V shed 6 bases and J 1 base; nucleotides not matched to a gene: 5. This CDR3 contains 15 residues. Germline loops: CDR1 MDHEN, CDR2 SYDVKM. The CDR3 DNA reads TGTGCCAGCAGGGGGACAGGGGCGGGGAACACTGAAGCTTTCTTT. The encoded protein is CASRGTGAGNTEAFF.

This chain connects TRBV5-5 to TRBJ1-3; tentatively, D is TRBD1 (5 bases). This CDR3 comprises 16 residues. The germline CDR1 and CDR2 sequences are SGHKS and YYEKEE (reference sequence). Trimming took off 4 bases at V and 6 bases at J, with 20 bases between the two ends. The CDR3 DNA sequence: TGTGCCAGCAGCAAATTGACAGCCTCTCTGGAAAACACCATATATTTT. It encodes CASSKLTASLENTIYF.

This clone was observed a single time. V and J are TRBV7-9 and TRBJ2-3; D uncertain. There are 14 residues in the CDR3. Per germline, CDR1 SEHNR and CDR2 FQNEAQ (reference sequence). V dropped 2 bases and J dropped 0 bases, with 6 bases sitting between them. CDR3 residues: CASSLLSSTDTQYF. CDR3 nucleotide sequence: TGTGCCAGCAGCTTACTGTCTAGCACAGATACGCAGTATTTT.

The chain carries TRBV19 and TRBJ1-5; 8 bases line up with TRBD1. Germline V gene data show CDR1 as LNHDA and CDR2 as SQIVND (reference sequence). CDR3 length equals 17 residues. Unmatched junction bases numbered 12, after V lost 1 base and J lost 7 bases. CDR3 sequence: CASSIVGQGRLRQPQHF. The CDR3 nucleotides are TGTGCCAGTAGTATAGTTGGACAGGGAAGGTTAAGGCAGCCCCAGCATTTT.

The chain uses TRBV25-1 and TRBJ2-5, with 7 bases matching TRBD1. Per germline, CDR1 MGHDK and CDR2 SYGVNS. The CDR3 is made up of 15 amino acids. Trimming took 4 bases from V and 1 from J; bases not matched to a gene: 6. As DNA, the CDR3 is TGTGCCAGCAGTGCCTCGACAGGGACCCAAGAGACCCAGTACTTC. It translates to CASSASTGTQETQYF.

The V gene is TRBV24-1, the J gene TRBJ2-2; the match to TRBD2 covers 8 bases. The CDR3 extends over 17 amino acids. The germline gives CDR1 KGHDR, CDR2 SFDVKD. Germline trimming cut 7 bases from V and 3 bases from J; bases unmatched to any gene: 12. CDR3 amino acids: CATRVYSSSGYTGELFF. CDR3 nucleotides: TGTGCCACCAGGGTATATTCTTCTAGCGGGTACACCGGGGAGCTGTTTTTT.

V is TRBV6-5 and J is TRBJ2-3; the D gene is possibly TRBD2 (6 bases). Germline V gene data show CDR1 as MNHEY and CDR2 as SVGAGI. This CDR3 comprises 14 residues. Trimming left V 6 bases short and J 1 base short, with 11 bases between. The CDR3 nucleotides are TGTGCCAGCAGATATAGCGGCCGCACAGATACGCAGTATTTT. Translated: CASRYSGRTDTQYF.

V and J are TRBV29-1 and TRBJ1-2, with unresolved D. The CDR3 is made up of 12 amino acids. Trimming shortened V by 2 bases and J by 2 bases, and 6 bases separated the two germline ends. Per the germline V gene, CDR1 is SQVTM and CDR2 is ANQGSEA. DNA for the CDR3: TGCAGCGTTGAACGGTTGAACTATGGCTACACCTTC. As protein: CSVERLNYGYTF. The whole variable domain, remainder taken from reference TRBV29-1 and TRBJ1-2, is SAVISQKPSRDICQRGTSLTIQCQVDSQVTMMFWYRQQPGQSLTLIATANQGSEATYESGFVIDKFPISRPNLTFSTLTVSNMSPEDSSIYLCSVERLNYGYTFGSGTRLTVV.

The chain links TRBV7-9 to TRBJ2-1; D gene ambiguous. V lost 5 bases and J 2 bases, leaving 10 bases between the germline ends. Germline values: CDR1 SEHNR, CDR2 FQNEAQ (reference sequence). This CDR3 is built from 14 residues. CDR3 sequence: CASSEAPTYNEQFF. The CDR3 nucleotides are TGTGCCAGCAGCGAGGCTCCGACCTACAATGAGCAGTTCTTC.

The chain has TRBV5-4 and TRBJ2-3, with TRBD2 as a possible D gene (5 bases). Germline CDR1 is SGHNT and CDR2 is YYREEE (reference sequence). CDR3 length equals 14 residues. V dropped 3 bases and J dropped 6 bases, with 14 bases sitting between them. The CDR3 sequence: CASSSGLPLDTQYF. Written as DNA, the CDR3 is TGTGCCAGCAGCTCCGGACTCCCTCTGGATACGCAGTATTTT.

The rearrangement links TRBV2 to TRBJ1-5, with unresolved D. Germline assignment: CDR1 SNHLY and CDR2 FYNNEI. Between the trimmed V and J ends, which lost 4 bases and 7 bases, there was a span of 23 bases. The CDR3 covers 17 residues. The CDR3 DNA reads as TGTGCCAGCAGTGGCCGAGTTACAGCGGGCGAACGGCAGCCCCAGCATTTT. It yields the protein CASSGRVTAGERQPQHF.

This sequence joins TRBV18 and TRBJ2-3; D is possibly TRBD2 (7 bases). Germline CDR1 KGHSH, CDR2 LQKENI. The CDR3 has 16 residues. Trimming removed 3 bases from V and 3 bases from J, with 16 bases in between. The CDR3 DNA sequence: TGTGCCAGCTCACCTGGCCCGGGGGGCATGACAGATACGCAGTATTTT. This gives the protein CASSPGPGGMTDTQYF. Based on the CDR3 plus reference TRBV18 and TRBJ2-3, the full variable domain is NAGVMQNPRHLVRRRGQEARLRCSPMKGHSHVYWYRQLPEEGLKFMVYLQKENIIDESGMPKERFSAEFPKEGPSILRIQQVVRGDSAAYFCASSPGPGGMTDTQYFGPGTRLTVL.

This chain joins TRBV6-5 and TRBJ1-5; 7 positions agree with TRBD1. This CDR3 contains 12 residues. The V segment lost 6 bases and the J segment 9 bases; nucleotides outside the gene matches: 5. Germline V gene data show CDR1 as MNHEY and CDR2 as SVGAGI. The CDR3 here is CASRYRGGPQHF. CDR3 coding DNA: TGTGCCAGCAGGTACAGGGGCGGGCCCCAGCATTTT.

This clone turned up a few times. The chain combines TRBV18 with TRBJ2-7; maybe TRBD2 (6 bases). Germline V gives CDR1 KGHSH, CDR2 LQKENI. V was trimmed by 2 bases and J by 3 bases, leaving 8 bases between them. This CDR3 region has 13 residues. The CDR3 DNA sequence: TGTGCCAGCTCACCATTTAGCGGCTACGAGCAGTACTTC. It is translated as CASSPFSGYEQYF.

This rearrangement joins TRBV11-3 to TRBJ1-1; 10 positions match TRBD1. Germline CDR1 reads SGHNT; CDR2 reads YENEEA. The trim removed 4 bases at V and 8 bases at J, leaving 7 bases unmatched. The CDR3 totals 14 residues. The CDR3 DNA reads as TGTGCCAGCAGCTCGGGACAGGGGCGGTCCGAAGCTTTCTTT. This gives the protein CASSSGQGRSEAFF.

This rearrangement joins TRBV6-5 to TRBJ1-3; 7 bases are a match to TRBD1. The CDR3 covers 15 residues. The germline gives CDR1 MNHEY, CDR2 SVGAGI. J gave up 5 bases and V 1 base, and 5 bases lay outside the gene matches. The CDR3 coding sequence is TGTGCCAGCAGTTACTTGGAAGGGGGCAGAAACACCATATATTTT. Protein product: CASSYLEGGRNTIYF.

In this sample, this clone turned up once. This sequence joins TRBV27 and TRBJ1-5; D is possibly TRBD1 (5 bases). There are 16 residues in the CDR3. CDR1 is MNHEY and CDR2 is SMNVEV in the germline V gene (reference sequence). Between the trimmed V and J ends, which lost 8 bases and 0 bases, there was a span of 17 bases. The CDR3 protein is CASSPIGAYSNQPQHF. CDR3 sequence (DNA): TGTGCCAGCTCCCCAATTGGGGCCTATAGCAATCAGCCCCAGCATTTT.

This clone was recorded once. The rearrangement joins TRBV7-9 to TRBJ2-7; 7 positions match TRBD2. The V and J ends lost 6 bases and 2 bases, in that order; junction bases with no gene match: 10. CDR3 length: 15 residues. The germline V gene has CDR1 SEHNR and CDR2 FQNEAQ (reference sequence). The CDR3 spells CASSLDARGAYEQYF. The CDR3 DNA sequence: TGTGCCAGCAGTCTTGATGCCCGGGGGGCCTACGAGCAGTACTTC.

The V gene is TRBV2, the J gene TRBJ2-7; D is perhaps TRBD1 (6 bases). This CDR3 region has 14 residues. The V gene lost 4 bases and the J gene lost 3 bases, with 13 bases spanning the gap. The germline gives CDR1 SNHLY, CDR2 FYNNEI. CDR3: CASSASKGVYEQYF. The CDR3 DNA is TGTGCCAGCAGTGCAAGCAAGGGGGTCTACGAGCAGTACTTC.

The chain joins TRBV6-5 to TRBJ2-1, with D possibly being TRBD1 (6 bases). Trimming cost V 7 bases and J 0 bases, with 10 bases left between them. Germline lookup yields CDR1 MNHEY and CDR2 SVGAGI. The CDR3 is made up of 14 amino acids. The CDR3 loop reads CASNRGSSYNEQFF. CDR3 nucleotide sequence: TGTGCCAGCAATAGGGGGAGCTCCTACAATGAGCAGTTCTTC.

The gene calls are TRBV15 and TRBJ1-2; 7 nucleotides line up with TRBD1. Germline-derived CDR1 and CDR2 are LNHNV and YYDKDF (reference sequence). This CDR3 spans 16 amino acids. The trim removed 4 bases at V and 2 bases at J, leaving 10 bases unmatched. The CDR3 nucleotides are TGTGCCACCAGCACTTCATCCGGGACAGCAAACTATGGCTACACCTTC. This encodes CATSTSSGTANYGYTF.

The CDR3 reads CASSPGTSGLTDTQYF. The DNA for the CDR3 is TGTGCCAGCAGCCCCGGGACTAGCGGTCTCACAGATACGCAGTATTTT. The chain combines TRBV11-1 with TRBJ2-3, with TRBD2 identical over 11 bases. CDR1 is SGHAT and CDR2 is FQDESV in the germline V gene (reference sequence). The V gene end was trimmed by 5 bases and the J gene end by 2 bases; junction bases not matched to a gene: 6. The CDR3 loop spans 16 amino acids.

The rearrangement uses TRBV28 and TRBJ1-2; D remains ambiguous. From germline, CDR1 is MDHEN and CDR2 SYDVKM. V lost 3 bases and J 2 bases, leaving 10 bases between the germline ends. The CDR3 runs to 14 residues. For the CDR3, the DNA is TGTGCCAGCAGTTTCTCCGGCGGGAACTATGGCTACACCTTC. Translating gives CASSFSGGNYGYTF.